This T cell receptor (beta chain) was recovered during a study of OX40 agonist ivuxolimab in advanced cancers. TCRdb's table, derived via immunoSEQ multiplex PCR, lists solely in-frame clones and lacks some. The sample includes 100,000 to 150,000 clones, roughly 93% of them seen just once. The CDR3 consists of 14 residues. V lost 7 bases and J lost 4, with 16 bases in between. CDR1 is MNHEY, CDR2 SVGAGI, per germline. The TCR sequence derives from an adult with an advanced solid tumor such as melanoma, head and neck, liver or kidney cancer. The chain links TRBV6-5 to TRBJ1-2, with D perhaps matching TRBD1 (5 bases). The sequences come from CD4+ or CD8+ T cells sorted from blood, collected in a trial of the OX40 agonist ivuxolimab. CDR3: CASISGAQGYGYTF. For the CDR3, the DNA is TGTGCCAGCATTAGCGGGGCCCAAGGCTATGGCTACACCTTC.